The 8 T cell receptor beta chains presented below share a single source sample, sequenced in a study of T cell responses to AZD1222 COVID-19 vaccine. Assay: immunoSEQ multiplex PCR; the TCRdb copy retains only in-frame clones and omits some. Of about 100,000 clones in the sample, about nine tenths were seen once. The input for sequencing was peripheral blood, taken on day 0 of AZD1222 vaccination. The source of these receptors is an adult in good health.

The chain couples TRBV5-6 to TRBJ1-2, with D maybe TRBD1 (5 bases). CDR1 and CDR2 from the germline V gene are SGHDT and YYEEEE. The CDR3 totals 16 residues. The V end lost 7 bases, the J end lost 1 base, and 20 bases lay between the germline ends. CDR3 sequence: CASRPSIKQVNYGYTF. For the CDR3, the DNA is TGTGCCAGCCGACCTTCTATAAAACAGGTTAACTATGGCTACACCTTC.

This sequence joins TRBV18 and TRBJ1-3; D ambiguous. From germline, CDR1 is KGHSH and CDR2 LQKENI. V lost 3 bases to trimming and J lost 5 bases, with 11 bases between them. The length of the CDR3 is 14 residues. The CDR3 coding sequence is TGTGCCAGCTCACCGTCGAGGCAACGAAACACCATATATTTT. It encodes CASSPSRQRNTIYF.

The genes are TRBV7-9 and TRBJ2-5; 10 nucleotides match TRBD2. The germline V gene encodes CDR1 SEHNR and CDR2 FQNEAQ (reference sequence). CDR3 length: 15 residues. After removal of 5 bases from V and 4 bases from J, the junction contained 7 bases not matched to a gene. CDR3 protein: CASSLGTSEVETQYF. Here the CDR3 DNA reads TGTGCCAGCAGCCTAGGGACTAGCGAAGTAGAGACCCAGTACTTC.

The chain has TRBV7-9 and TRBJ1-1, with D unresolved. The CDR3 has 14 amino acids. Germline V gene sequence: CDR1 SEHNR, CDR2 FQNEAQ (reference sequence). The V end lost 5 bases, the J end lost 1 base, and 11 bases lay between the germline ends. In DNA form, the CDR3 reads TGTGCCAGCAGCCCATTGCGGCAGAACACTGAAGCTTTCTTT. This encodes CASSPLRQNTEAFF. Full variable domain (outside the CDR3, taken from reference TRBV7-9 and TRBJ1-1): DTGVSQNPRHKITKRGQNVTFRCDPISEHNRLYWYRQTLGQGPEFLTYFQNEAQLEKSRLLSDRFSAERPKGSFSTLEIQRTEQGDSAMYLCASSPLRQNTEAFFGQGTRLTVV.

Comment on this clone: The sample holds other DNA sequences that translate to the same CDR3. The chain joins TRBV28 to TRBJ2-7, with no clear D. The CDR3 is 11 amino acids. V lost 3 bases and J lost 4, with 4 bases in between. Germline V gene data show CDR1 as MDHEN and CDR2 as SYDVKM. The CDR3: CASSLRYEQYF. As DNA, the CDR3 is TGTGCCAGCAGTTTGCGGTACGAGCAGTACTTC.

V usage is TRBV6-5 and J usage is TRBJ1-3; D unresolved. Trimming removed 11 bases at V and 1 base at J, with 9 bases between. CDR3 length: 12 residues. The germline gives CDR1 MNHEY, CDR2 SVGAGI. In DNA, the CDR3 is TGTGCCGCTGCCGGATCTGGAAACACCATATATTTT. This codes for CAAAGSGNTIYF.

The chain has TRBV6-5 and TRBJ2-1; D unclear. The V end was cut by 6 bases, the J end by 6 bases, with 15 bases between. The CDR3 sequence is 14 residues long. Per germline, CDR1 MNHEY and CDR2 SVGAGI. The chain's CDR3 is CASRPGIPPNEQFF. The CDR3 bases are TGTGCCAGCAGGCCGGGTATCCCCCCCAATGAGCAGTTCTTC.

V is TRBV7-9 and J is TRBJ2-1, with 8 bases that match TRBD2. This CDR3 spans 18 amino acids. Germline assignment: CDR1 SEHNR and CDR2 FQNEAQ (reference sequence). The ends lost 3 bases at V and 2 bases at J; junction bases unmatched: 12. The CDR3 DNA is TGTGCCAGCAGCTTCCACCGGTTTCGGCGGGAGGCCTACAATGAGCAGTTCTTC. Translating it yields CASSFHRFRREAYNEQFF.